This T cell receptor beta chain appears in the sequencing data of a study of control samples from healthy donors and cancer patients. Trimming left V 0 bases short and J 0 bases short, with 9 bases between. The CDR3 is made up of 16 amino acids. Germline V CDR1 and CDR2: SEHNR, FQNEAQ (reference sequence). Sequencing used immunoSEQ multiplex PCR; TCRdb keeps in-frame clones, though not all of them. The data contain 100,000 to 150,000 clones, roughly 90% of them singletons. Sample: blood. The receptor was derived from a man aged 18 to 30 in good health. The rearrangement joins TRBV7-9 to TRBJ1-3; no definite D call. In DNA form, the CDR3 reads TGTGCCAGCAGCTTAGCGGCCAGAAGCTCTGGAAACACCATATATTTT. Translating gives CASSLAARSSGNTIYF.